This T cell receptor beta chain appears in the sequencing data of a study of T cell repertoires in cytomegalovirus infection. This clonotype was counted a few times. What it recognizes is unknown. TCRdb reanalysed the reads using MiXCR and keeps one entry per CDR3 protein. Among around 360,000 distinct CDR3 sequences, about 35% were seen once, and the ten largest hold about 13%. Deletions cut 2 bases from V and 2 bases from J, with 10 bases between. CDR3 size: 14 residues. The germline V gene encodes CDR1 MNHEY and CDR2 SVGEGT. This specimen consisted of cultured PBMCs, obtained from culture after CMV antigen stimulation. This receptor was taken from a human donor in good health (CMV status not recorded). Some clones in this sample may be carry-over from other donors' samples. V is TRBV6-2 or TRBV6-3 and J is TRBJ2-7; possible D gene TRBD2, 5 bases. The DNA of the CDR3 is TGTGCCAGCAGTTACGTGACGGGAACCTACGAGCAGTACTTC. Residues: CASSYVTGTYEQYF.